This T cell receptor (beta chain) was identified in a study of metastatic and nonmetastatic thyroid tumors. Every patient underwent thyroid surgery untreated. Per the original data handling: A distant-metastasis classifier for papillary thyroid cancer was built using CDR3 differences across clinicopathological groups. TCRdb re-called the PCR reads through MiXCR. The V and J calls come from TCRdb's annotation, not from the publication. The top ten hold approximately 10% of the sample, which has 30,000 to 45,000 clones, 25% to 30% seen once. Study-wide points: For both blood and tumor, malignant thyroid tumors reportedly showed significantly higher TCR beta diversity than benign nodules did.

To note about this clone: The target antigen is unknown.

The TCR originated in a male donor with papillary thyroid cancer or a benign thyroid nodule (not recorded which). Some clones in this sample may be carry-over from other donors' samples. Input material: blood.

The CDR3 reads CASSPRQWNTGELFF. The CDR3 DNA is TGCGCCAGCAGCCCCCGACAGTGGAACACCGGGGAGCTGTTTTTT. This chain connects TRBV5-1 to TRBJ2-2; TRBD1 might be the D (5 bases). Per the germline V gene, CDR1 is SGHRS and CDR2 is YFSETQ. The CDR3 totals 15 residues. Trimming removed 4 bases at V and 1 base at J, with 11 bases between.